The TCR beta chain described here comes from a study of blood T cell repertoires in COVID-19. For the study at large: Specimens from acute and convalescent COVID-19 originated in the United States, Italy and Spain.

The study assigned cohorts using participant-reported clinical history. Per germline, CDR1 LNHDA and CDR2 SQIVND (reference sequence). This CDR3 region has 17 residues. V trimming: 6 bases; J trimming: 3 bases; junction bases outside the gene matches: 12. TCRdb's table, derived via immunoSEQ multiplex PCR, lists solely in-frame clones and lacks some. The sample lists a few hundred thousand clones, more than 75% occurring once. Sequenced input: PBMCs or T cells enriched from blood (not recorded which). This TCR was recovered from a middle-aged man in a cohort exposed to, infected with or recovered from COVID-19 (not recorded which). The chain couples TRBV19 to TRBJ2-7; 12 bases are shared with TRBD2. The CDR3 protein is CASRGSGAGLAGYEQYF. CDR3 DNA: TGTGCCAGTAGGGGCTCGGGCGCGGGACTAGCGGGCTACGAGCAGTACTTC.